The 10 T cell receptor beta chains presented below share a single source sample, sequenced in a study of blood T cell repertoires in COVID-19. TCRdb's table, derived via immunoSEQ multiplex PCR, lists solely in-frame clones and lacks some. The sample shows about 45,000 clones, approximately 87% of them seen only once. Sequencing was performed on peripheral blood. These receptors were taken from a human donor in a cohort sampled during active COVID-19.

This CDR3 is CASSSGGSNQPQHF. In DNA form, the CDR3 reads TGTGCCAGCAGTTCCGGGGGAAGCAATCAGCCCCAGCATTTT. The rearrangement links TRBV28 to TRBJ1-5, with D perhaps matching TRBD1 (5 bases). This CDR3 has 14 amino acids. The V gene lost 4 bases and the J gene lost 1 base, with 8 bases spanning the gap. Germline CDR1 is MDHEN and CDR2 is SYDVKM.

The J gene is TRBJ2-5, the V gene TRBV12-2; TRBD1 is the table's D call, not checked against the DNA. TRBV12-2 is recorded as a pseudogene. CDR3 length: 19 residues. This CDR3 is CASRLRDRGQGGLEETQYF. DNA of the CDR3: TGTGCAAGTCGCTTAAGGGACAGGGGGCAAGGGGGTCTAGAAGAGACCCAGTACTTC.

The rearrangement uses TRBV2 and TRBJ1-2; D unclear. The germline V gene has CDR1 SNHLY and CDR2 FYNNEI. The CDR3 totals 15 residues. Trimming removed 7 bases at V and 4 bases at J, with 19 bases between. The CDR3 sequence: CASTQYQSVSYGYTF. Here the CDR3 DNA reads TGTGCCAGCACCCAATATCAAAGTGTCAGCTATGGCTACACCTTC.

This rearrangement joins TRBV18 to TRBJ1-6; no reliable D call. Germline V gives CDR1 KGHSH, CDR2 LQKENI. This CDR3 is built from 16 residues. V lost 2 bases, J lost 5 bases, and 13 bases lay in between. CDR3 in amino acids: CASSPVVGADNSPLHF. The CDR3 nucleotides read TGTGCCAGCTCACCAGTGGTCGGCGCGGATAATTCACCCCTCCACTTT.

This chain connects TRBV9 to TRBJ2-6; possible D gene TRBD1, 5 bases. The germline V gene encodes CDR1 SGDLS and CDR2 YYNGEE. The CDR3 covers 16 residues. V was shortened by 2 bases and J by 0 bases, with 9 bases between the two germline ends. This CDR3 is CASSVATASGANVLTF. CDR3 nucleotides: TGTGCCAGCAGCGTTGCGACAGCCTCTGGGGCCAACGTCCTGACTTTC.

This sequence joins TRBV9 and TRBJ2-1; 8 bases line up with TRBD2. CDR3 length: 14 residues. Germline assignment: CDR1 SGDLS and CDR2 YYNGEE. V trimming: 0 bases; J trimming: 7 bases; junction bases outside the gene matches: 3. The CDR3 region has the DNA TGTGCCAGCAGCGTAGTGCCTAGCGGGAATGAGCAGTTCTTC. Translation: CASSVVPSGNEQFF.

The gene calls are TRBV9 and TRBJ1-2, with no clear D. Germline CDR1 and CDR2: SGDLS and YYNGEE. This CDR3 contains 11 residues. The V gene lost 1 base and the J gene lost 8 bases, with 6 bases spanning the gap. The CDR3 is CASSVMGGYTF. Written as DNA, the CDR3 is TGTGCCAGCAGCGTAATGGGCGGCTACACCTTC.

The chain is built from TRBV19 and TRBJ1-1; D may be TRBD1 (6 bases). The length of the CDR3 is 14 residues. V dropped 5 bases and J dropped 4 bases, with 14 bases sitting between them. Germline loops: CDR1 LNHDA, CDR2 SQIVND (reference sequence). The CDR3 loop reads CASSSQGDGTEAFF. For the CDR3, the DNA is TGTGCCAGTAGTTCACAGGGTGATGGCACTGAAGCTTTCTTT.

The CDR3: CASSLWRTGRDNEQFF. The CDR3 coding sequence is TGTGCCAGCAGCTTGTGGAGGACAGGGCGGGACAATGAGCAGTTCTTC. V is TRBV5-4 and J is TRBJ2-1, with 8 bases lining up with TRBD1. The CDR3 covers 16 residues. V lost 1 base, J lost 5 bases, and 8 bases stayed unmatched. Germline V gene lookup returns CDR1 SGHNT and CDR2 YYREEE (reference sequence).

The chain joins TRBV6-5 to TRBJ1-6; tentatively, D is TRBD1 (5 bases). Looked up from germline, CDR1 is MNHEY and CDR2 is SVGAGI. This CDR3 spans 14 amino acids. V lost 6 bases and J lost 3, with 9 bases in between. The CDR3 sequence is CASRKQVYNSPLHF. The CDR3 nucleotides read TGTGCCAGCAGGAAACAGGTCTATAATTCACCCCTCCACTTT.